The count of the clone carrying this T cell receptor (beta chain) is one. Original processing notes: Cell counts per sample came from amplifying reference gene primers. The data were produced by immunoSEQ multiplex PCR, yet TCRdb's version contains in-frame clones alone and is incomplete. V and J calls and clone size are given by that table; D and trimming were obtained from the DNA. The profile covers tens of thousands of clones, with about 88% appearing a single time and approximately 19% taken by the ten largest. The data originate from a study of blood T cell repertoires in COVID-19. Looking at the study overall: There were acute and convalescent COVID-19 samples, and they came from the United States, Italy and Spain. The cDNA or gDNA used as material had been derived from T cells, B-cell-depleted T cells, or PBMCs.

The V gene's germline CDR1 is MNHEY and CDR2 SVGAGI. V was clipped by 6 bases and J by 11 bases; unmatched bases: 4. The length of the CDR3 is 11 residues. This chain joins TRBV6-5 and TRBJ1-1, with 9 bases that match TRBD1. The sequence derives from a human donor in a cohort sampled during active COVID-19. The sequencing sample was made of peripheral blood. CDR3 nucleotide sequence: TGTGCCAGCAGGTCCGGGACAGGGGCTTTCTTT. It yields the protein CASRSGTGAFF.